This T cell receptor (beta chain) originates from a study of monozygotic twins with inflammatory bowel disease (dated by TCRdb to the late 2010s). Notes on the research overall: The complete study included approximately 28 monozygotic twin pairs: 19 IBD-discordant Danish pairs and nine German pairs, of which four were IBD-concordant and five were IBD-discordant. Disease-associated traits were sought mainly through comparisons between IBD patients and their genetically identical healthy co-twins within discordant pairs. Each individual had, on average, about 151 000 unique TCRalpha sequences and 181 000 unique TCRbeta sequences available for analysis.

For CDR1 and CDR2, the germline V gene lists SGHRS and YFSETQ. The CDR3 runs 15 amino acids, cysteine and phenylalanine included. No DNA is recorded. From each donor, a roughly 2.7 ml peripheral blood sample was collected into PAXgene tubes and stored at -80 degrees C. Without T cell sorting, total RNA was isolated from whole blood using the PAXgene blood miRNA kit on an automated QIAcube. Peripheral blood from monozygotic twin pairs concordant or discordant for inflammatory bowel disease was subjected to deep TCRalpha and TCRbeta repertoire profiling with unique molecular barcoding. Smoking habits were recorded for all twin pairs, with individuals classified as current, former or never smokers. About this clonotype itself: Its target antigen remains unknown.

Study-wide findings and limitations: No single strong signal or clonotype linked to IBD turned up in the results, so the idea that one exists was not supported. Differing immunosuppressive treatments among patients may have added background noise and inter-individual variability to the repertoires. IBD patients had lower TCRbeta repertoire diversity, measured by the inverse Simpson index, than their healthy co-twins. Fewer clonotypes were shared with other individuals by IBD patients than by healthy twins, most markedly in patients showing signs of disease activity. Concordant and discordant twins showed no difference in repertoire similarity, possibly because of limited statistical power. The analysis was unable to tell different T cell subtypes apart.

The library was obtained by 5' RACE. Each TCR library was prepared from 3,000 to 4,500 ng of total RNA. For each sample, cDNA synthesis was carried out in eight separate reactions using SMARTScribe reverse transcriptase. During cDNA synthesis, template switching introduced unique molecular identifiers that contained a 6-nucleotide sample barcode. Two nested PCRs of approximately 16 and 10 cycles amplified the TCRalpha and TCRbeta cDNA, and bead purification followed each PCR. Before amplification, the cDNA was treated with uracil DNA-glycosylase and purified using the QIAquick PCR purification kit. The second PCR added Illumina TruSeq-compatible adapters along with sample-specific barcodes. Library quality and concentration were checked on TapeStation and Qubit, and libraries were pooled at 5 to 6.5 ng each. The pooled libraries were sequenced with 2 x 100 bp reads and custom sequencing primers on an Illumina HiSeq2500 single-index Rapid Run. Concerning the study's data processing: MiGEC version 1.2.6 was used for UMI-based consensus assembly, which corrected PCR and sequencing errors. MiXCR version 2.1.1 handled V(D)J alignment, clonotype assembly and CDR3 extraction. To normalise gene usage, clonotype sharing and MAIT/NKT TCR abundance, the top 1000, 10 000 and 20 000 clonotypes in each sample were analysed. After downsampling to 27 000 UMIs, diversity was calculated as the inverse Simpson index using the vegan R package. Statistical testing used paired Mann-Whitney U tests on the discordant twin pairs and applied Benjamini-Hochberg correction for multiple testing. Following TCRdb reprocessing, every CDR3 protein sequence forms one entry, and DNA is not provided. TCRdb, not the original authors, processed these V and J calls. The sample's table lists a count of approximately 120,000 distinct CDR3 sequences. The ten largest clonotypes hold around 12% of the sample.

This TCR derives from a human donor with ulcerative colitis or Crohn's disease, or a healthy co-twin of an affected twin (not recorded which). What was sequenced was blood. The chain employs TRBV5-1 and TRBJ2-1; TCRdb picks TRBD2, but there is no DNA to check that call. The CDR3 protein is CASSLENSGSDEQFF.